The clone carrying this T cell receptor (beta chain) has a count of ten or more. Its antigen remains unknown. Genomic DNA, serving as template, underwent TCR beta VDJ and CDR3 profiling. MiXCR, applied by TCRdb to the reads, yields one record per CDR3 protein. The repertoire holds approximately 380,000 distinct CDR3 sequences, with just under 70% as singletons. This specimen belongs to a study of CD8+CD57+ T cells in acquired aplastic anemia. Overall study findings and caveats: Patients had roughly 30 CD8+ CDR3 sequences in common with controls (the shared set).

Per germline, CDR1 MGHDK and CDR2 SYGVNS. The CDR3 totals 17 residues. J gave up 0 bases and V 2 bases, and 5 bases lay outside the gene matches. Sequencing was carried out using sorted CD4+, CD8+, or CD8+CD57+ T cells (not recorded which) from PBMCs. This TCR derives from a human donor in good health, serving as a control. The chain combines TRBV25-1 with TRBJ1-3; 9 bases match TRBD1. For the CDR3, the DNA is TGTGCCAGCAGTGAACGCGTGACAGGGGGCTCTGGAAACACCATATATTTT. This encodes CASSERVTGGSGNTIYF. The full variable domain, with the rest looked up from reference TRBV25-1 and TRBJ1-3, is EADIYQTPRYLVIGTGKKITLECSQTMGHDKMYWYQQDPGMELHLIHYSYGVNSTEKGDLSSESTVSRIRTEHFPLTLESARPSHTSQYLCASSERVTGGSGNTIYFGEGSWLTVV.